The 16 T cell receptor beta chains reported below all come from one sample, sequenced in a study of blood T cell repertoires in COVID-19. Assay used: immunoSEQ multiplex PCR; TCRdb lists only in-frame clones, some missing. The data contain under 150,000 clones, 80% to 90% of them singletons. Sequencing was done on a sample of peripheral blood. These receptors were collected from a woman aged 60-75 years with COVID-19, enrolled during active disease.

The chain combines TRBV19 with TRBJ1-5, with D perhaps TRBD1 (6 bases). Germline loops: CDR1 LNHDA, CDR2 SQIVND (reference sequence). CDR3 length equals 15 residues. Trimming shortened V by 2 bases and J by 5 bases, and 13 bases separated the two germline ends. CDR3 sequence reads: CASSISDGGYQPQHF. As DNA, the CDR3 is TGTGCCAGTAGTATAAGCGATGGGGGCTATCAGCCCCAGCATTTT. The whole variable domain, remainder taken from reference TRBV19 and TRBJ1-5, is DGGITQSPKYLFRKEGQNVTLSCEQNLNHDAMYWYRQDPGQGLRLIYYSQIVNDFQKGDIAEGYSVSREKKESFPLTVTSAQKNPTAFYLCASSISDGGYQPQHFGDGTRLSIL.

The chain couples TRBV6-1 to TRBJ1-6, with D tentatively TRBD1 (5 bases). Looked up from germline, CDR1 is MNHNS and CDR2 is SASEGT. V lost 1 base and J lost 9, with 13 bases in between. This CDR3 comprises 15 residues. The CDR3 sequence: CASSEVGREGSPLHF. Here the CDR3 DNA reads TGTGCCAGCAGTGAAGTAGGCAGGGAGGGTTCACCCCTCCACTTT.

This clone was detected only a few times. The rearrangement links TRBV6-5 to TRBJ2-7, with a possible D match to TRBD1 (5 bases). V lost 6 bases and J 4 bases, leaving 16 bases between the germline ends. The germline gives CDR1 MNHEY, CDR2 SVGAGI. This CDR3 region has 14 residues. DNA of the CDR3: TGTGCCAGCAGAGACAGTCGGTTTACATACGAGCAGTACTTC. Amino acids: CASRDSRFTYEQYF.

V usage is TRBV13 and J usage is TRBJ2-7; 7 bases map to TRBD1. The CDR3 loop spans 13 amino acids. V was clipped by 5 bases and J by 2 bases; unmatched bases: 3. Germline CDR1 is PRHDT and CDR2 is FYEKMQ (reference sequence). CDR3 region: CASSLGQTYEQYF. DNA for the CDR3: TGTGCCAGCAGCCTGGGACAGACCTACGAGCAGTACTTC. The full variable domain, in which reference TRBV13 and TRBJ2-7 provide the parts outside the CDR3, is AAGVIQSPRHLIKEKRETATLKCYPIPRHDTVYWYQQGPGQDPQFLISFYEKMQSDKGSIPDRFSAQQFSDYHSELNMSSLELGDSALYFCASSLGQTYEQYFGPGTRLTVT.

The chain carries TRBV10-3 and TRBJ2-7; no reliable D call. V was trimmed by 6 bases and J by 2 bases, leaving 14 bases between them. Germline V gene sequence: CDR1 ENHRY, CDR2 SYGVKD. The CDR3 runs to 14 residues. CDR3 residues: CAIRAHPITYEQYF. CDR3 nucleotides: TGTGCCATCAGGGCTCACCCAATTACCTACGAGCAGTACTTC.

The chain employs TRBV9 and TRBJ2-7; 11 bases align to TRBD2. This CDR3 spans 18 amino acids. The ends lost 0 bases at V and 2 bases at J; junction bases unmatched: 10. Germline V gives CDR1 SGDLS, CDR2 YYNGEE. The CDR3 DNA sequence: TGTGCCAGCAGCGTAGCTGGGTCGGGGACTAGCGGACCCTACGAGCAGTACTTC. Protein product: CASSVAGSGTSGPYEQYF.

This clone has a handful of counts. The V gene is TRBV19, the J gene TRBJ1-2, with TRBD1 identical over 7 bases. Germline trimming cut 3 bases from V and 3 bases from J; bases unmatched to any gene: 1. The CDR3 runs 13 residues. The V gene's germline CDR1 is LNHDA and CDR2 SQIVND (reference sequence). The CDR3 DNA reads as TGTGCCAGTAGTATTGGGACAGACTATGGCTACACCTTC. Amino acids: CASSIGTDYGYTF.

This clone was seen a handful of times. The rearrangement links TRBV19 to TRBJ2-1; possible D gene TRBD2, 5 bases. Looked up from germline, CDR1 is LNHDA and CDR2 is SQIVND (reference sequence). V lost 5 bases, J lost 4 bases, and 18 bases lay in between. This CDR3 has 16 residues. This chain's CDR3 is CASSAGPTWEYNEQFF. CDR3 nucleotides: TGTGCCAGTAGTGCGGGTCCAACGTGGGAGTACAATGAGCAGTTCTTC.

The CDR3 loop reads CASSLVLDRADLTYNSPLHF. In nucleotides, the CDR3 is TGTGCCAGCAGCTTAGTTCTAGACAGGGCTGACCTCACCTATAATTCACCCCTCCACTTT. J is TRBJ1-6 and V is TRBV13, with 7 bases that match TRBD1. In germline, CDR1 is PRHDT, CDR2 FYEKMQ (reference sequence). This CDR3 has 20 residues. Trimming at V came to 1 base and at J to 2 bases, leaving 14 bases not matched to a gene.

The chain employs TRBV19 and TRBJ1-2, with D unresolved. In germline, CDR1 is LNHDA, CDR2 SQIVND (reference sequence). Trimming took 9 bases from V and 6 from J, leaving 14 bases between them. This CDR3 has 12 amino acids. CDR3 DNA: TGTGCCAGCCAAAGCGTCGCAGATGGCTACACCTTC. This sequence encodes CASQSVADGYTF.

This chain joins TRBV7-8 and TRBJ2-5; possibly TRBD2 for D (6 bases). With 0 bases removed from V and 2 bases from J, the gap between germline ends came to 13 bases. The CDR3 is made up of 16 amino acids. CDR1 SGHVS and CDR2 FQNEAQ come from the germline V gene. The DNA of the CDR3 is TGTGCCAGCAGCTTAGCGCGGTCTCGGGGGCAAGAGACCCAGTACTTC. Its protein is CASSLARSRGQETQYF.

With regard to this clone: The germline gene is not matched at one end of the junction; a read error may be the cause. The chain combines TRBV7-7 with TRBJ2-1; 11 nucleotides match TRBD2. Germline CDR1 SSHAT, CDR2 FNYEAQ (reference sequence). The CDR3 is 15 amino acids. The CDR3 region is CASSPGLAEYNEQFF. In DNA, the CDR3 is TGTGCTAGCAGCCCGGGACTAGCGGAATACAATGAGCAGTTCTTC.

This clone was detected only once. This chain uses TRBV5-5 with TRBJ1-2, with D possibly matching TRBD1 (5 bases). Germline lookup yields CDR1 SGHKS and CDR2 YYEKEE (reference sequence). The V and J ends lost 0 bases and 6 bases respectively, with 9 bases between them. This CDR3 is 13 amino acids long. The CDR3 loop is CASSLGRVDGYTF. In nucleotides, the CDR3 is TGTGCCAGCAGCTTGGGCAGGGTGGATGGCTACACCTTC.

The table lists this clone with a count of one. V gene TRBV27 combines with J gene TRBJ1-1; a weak D match, TRBD1 (6 bases). Germline lookup yields CDR1 MNHEY and CDR2 SMNVEV (reference sequence). V gave up 6 bases and J gave up 5 bases, with 16 bases separating them. The CDR3 is 14 amino acids. The CDR3, as DNA: TGTGCCAGCAGCCGAAACAGGGAAGGAACTGAAGCTTTCTTT. Amino acids: CASSRNREGTEAFF.

This clone appeared a few times. The rearrangement uses TRBV2 and TRBJ2-3; D not resolved. In germline, CDR1 is SNHLY, CDR2 FYNNEI. Trimming removed 3 bases at V and 6 bases at J, with 13 bases between. The CDR3 is 14 residues long. Here the CDR3 DNA reads TGTGCCAGCAGTGAGAGTTTCATCTCTGATACGCAGTATTTT. As protein: CASSESFISDTQYF.

This chain joins TRBV7-9 and TRBJ1-2, with a possible D match to TRBD1 (6 bases). The germline CDR1 and CDR2 sequences are SEHNR and FQNEAQ (reference sequence). The CDR3 extends over 14 amino acids. Trimming took off 5 bases at V and 2 bases at J, with 12 bases between the two ends. The CDR3 coding sequence is TGTGCCAGCAGCATTTGGACAGAAAACTATGGCTACACCTTC. It translates to CASSIWTENYGYTF. The complete variable domain, with remaining parts taken from reference TRBV7-9 and TRBJ1-2, reads DTGVSQNPRHKITKRGQNVTFRCDPISEHNRLYWYRQTLGQGPEFLTYFQNEAQLEKSRLLSDRFSAERPKGSFSTLEIQRTEQGDSAMYLCASSIWTENYGYTFGSGTRLTVV.